Listed below are T cell receptor beta chains from one sample, sequenced in a study of shared clonotypes between healthy human individuals. TCRdb keeps only in-frame clones here, not all; method: immunoSEQ multiplex PCR. The sample records roughly 590,000 clones, 95% to 96% being singletons. Sequenced material: naive CD8+ T cells sorted from blood. These receptor sequences come from a woman under 40 in good health. CDR3s include the opening cysteine and the closing phenylalanine or tryptophan. The order of the fields is CDR3 length, J gene, clone size, D gene, V gene, CDR3 protein, CDR3 DNA. D genes are given only for firm matches. The size field is filled for only some rows; it gives once, few, many or a size class.

16	TRBJ2-7	.	.	TRBV13	CASSPALGGPRYEQYF	TGTGCCAGCAGCCCCGCTTTAGGAGGGCCCCGGTACGAGCAGTACTTC
15	TRBJ1-2	.	TRBD1	TRBV11-2	CASSSGVGQGFGYTF	TGTGCCAGCAGCTCAGGGGTCGGACAGGGTTTTGGCTACACCTTC
16	TRBJ2-1	.	TRBD1	TRBV11-2	CASSPGPGTGSNEQFF	TGTGCCAGCAGCCCGGGGCCAGGGACAGGGTCCAATGAGCAGTTCTTC
15	TRBJ2-1	.	.	TRBV15	CATSREGGTYNEQFF	TGTGCCACCAGCAGAGAAGGGGGAACCTACAATGAGCAGTTCTTC
14	TRBJ2-7	.	.	TRBV28	CASSPPGSNYEQYF	TGTGCCAGCAGTCCCCCGGGATCGAACTACGAGCAGTACTTC
16	TRBJ2-7	.	TRBD2	TRBV4-1	CASSHSLAGASYEQYF	TGCGCCAGCAGCCATTCTTTAGCGGGAGCGTCCTACGAGCAGTACTTC
12	TRBJ1-2	.	.	TRBV5-1	CASSLDDYGYTF	TGCGCCAGCAGCTTGGACGACTATGGCTACACCTTC
16	TRBJ2-7	.	.	TRBV27	CASSSIGGRYSSEQYF	TGTGCCAGCAGTTCTATAGGGGGGAGATATTCTTCGGAGCAGTACTTC
14	TRBJ2-5	.	TRBD2	TRBV7-9	CASTLAGAAETQYF	TGTGCCAGCACCCTAGCGGGAGCGGCTGAGACCCAGTACTTC
14	TRBJ1-5	.	.	TRBV6-5	CASSYEGSNQPQHF	TGTGCCAGCAGTTACGAAGGGAGCAATCAGCCCCAGCATTTT
13	TRBJ2-2	.	TRBD1	TRBV29-1	CSVKGQITGELFF	TGCAGCGTGAAGGGACAGATCACCGGGGAGCTGTTTTTT
15	TRBJ1-1	once	.	TRBV7-9	CASSLPRQGTTEAFF	TGTGCCAGCAGCCTTCCCCGTCAGGGGACCACTGAAGCTTTCTTT
14	TRBJ2-2	.	.	TRBV10-3	CAISEPGDTGELFF	TGTGCCATCAGTGAGCCAGGGGACACCGGGGAGCTGTTTTTT
14	TRBJ2-7	.	.	TRBV5-6	CASSLALLGYEQYF	TGTGCCAGCAGCTTGGCTCTCTTGGGGTACGAGCAGTACTTC
12	TRBJ1-1	.	.	TRBV28	CASSYLNTEAFF	TGTGCCAGCAGTTATCTGAACACTGAAGCTTTCTTT
14	TRBJ1-2	.	.	TRBV27	CASSLGRGPYGYTF	TGTGCCAGCAGTTTGGGCAGGGGCCCATATGGCTACACCTTC
12	TRBJ1-1	.	.	TRBV7-9	CASSLMATEAFF	TGTGCCAGCAGCTTAATGGCCACTGAAGCTTTCTTT
10	TRBJ2-7	.	.	TRBV29-1	CSVDMGGRYF	TGCAGCGTTGATATGGGGGGGCGGTACTTC
12	TRBJ2-3	.	.	TRBV27	CASGSGTDTQYF	TGTGCCAGCGGAAGTGGCACAGATACGCAGTATTTT
15	TRBJ2-7	.	TRBD2	TRBV27	CASSLRTSGYYEQYF	TGTGCCAGCAGTTTAAGGACTAGCGGGTACTACGAGCAGTACTTC
17	TRBJ2-6	.	.	TRBV5-4	CASSLWEGPAGANVLTF	TGTGCCAGCAGCTTGTGGGAAGGGCCCGCCGGGGCCAACGTCCTGACTTTC
23	TRBJ2-5	.	TRBD2	TRBV9	CASSLPRPGTSDGGLLGQETQYF	TGTGCCAGCAGCCTCCCTCGTCCCGGGACTAGCGATGGAGGGTTGCTTGGGCAAGAGACCCAGTACTTC
13	TRBJ2-1	.	.	TRBV13	CASSLVGVYEQFF	TGTGCCAGCAGCTTAGTTGGGGTCTATGAGCAGTTCTTC
14	TRBJ1-1	.	.	TRBV7-8	CASSRTLMNTEAFF	TGTGCCAGCAGCCGTACCCTTATGAACACTGAAGCTTTCTTT
14	TRBJ1-1	once	.	TRBV29-1	CSVGQGIWNTEAFF	TGCAGCGTTGGGCAGGGGATATGGAACACTGAAGCTTTCTTT
14	TRBJ2-7	.	.	TRBV13	CASSYRDVPYEQYF	TGTGCCAGCAGCTACCGGGACGTGCCCTACGAGCAGTACTTC
13	TRBJ2-7	.	TRBD1	TRBV28	CASSPTTGIEQYF	TGTGCCAGCAGTCCAACGACAGGGATCGAGCAGTACTTC
16	TRBJ1-1	.	TRBD1	TRBV5-1	CASSLSLAGGWTEAFF	TGCGCCAGCAGCTTATCCTTAGCAGGGGGCTGGACTGAAGCTTTCTTT
15	TRBJ2-1	.	TRBD2	TRBV27	CASSSGLAGYNEQFF	TGTGCCAGCAGTTCCGGACTAGCGGGCTACAATGAGCAGTTCTTC
15	TRBJ1-6	.	TRBD1	TRBV7-9	CASSLGQATNSPLHF	TGTGCCAGCAGCCTGGGACAGGCTACCAATTCACCCCTCCACTTT
15	TRBJ2-7	.	TRBD1	TRBV27	CASSTPGTEDYEQYF	TGTGCCAGCAGCACACCCGGGACAGAAGACTACGAGCAGTACTTC
13	TRBJ2-2	once	.	TRBV27	CASSFFGSGELFF	TGTGCCAGCAGTTTTTTTGGGTCCGGGGAGCTGTTTTTT
16	TRBJ2-1	.	.	TRBV7-6	CASSLVGEDQWNEQFF	TGTGCCAGCAGCTTAGTCGGGGAGGATCAATGGAATGAGCAGTTCTTC
12	TRBJ2-1	.	.	TRBV7-9	CASGVGANEQFF	TGTGCCAGCGGAGTTGGGGCGAATGAGCAGTTCTTC
14	TRBJ2-1	.	TRBD2	TRBV7-9	CASSSGTSRNEQFF	TGTGCCAGCAGCTCCGGGACTAGCAGGAATGAGCAGTTCTTC
14	TRBJ1-1	.	TRBD1	TRBV6-6	CASCSTGSNTEAFF	TGTGCCAGCTGCTCGACAGGGTCGAACACTGAAGCTTTCTTT
14	TRBJ2-1	.	TRBD2	TRBV5-6	CASSLAGGKGEQFF	TGTGCCAGCAGCTTGGCGGGAGGAAAGGGTGAGCAGTTCTTC
15	TRBJ1-4	.	.	TRBV9	CASSTRKGDNEKLFF	TGTGCCAGCAGCACTCGGAAGGGAGATAATGAAAAACTGTTTTTT
15	TRBJ1-1	.	TRBD1	TRBV6-6	CASSRDRAAFTEAFF	TGTGCCAGCAGCAGGGACAGGGCCGCCTTCACTGAAGCTTTCTTT
14	TRBJ2-7	once	TRBD2	TRBV10-1	CASSERAGVYEQYF	TGCGCCAGCAGTGAAAGAGCGGGAGTGTACGAGCAGTACTTC
14	TRBJ1-5	.	.	TRBV19	CASRVRDHNQPQHF	TGTGCCAGTAGGGTCCGGGATCACAATCAGCCCCAGCATTTT
14	TRBJ2-7	once	.	TRBV7-2	CASAERAPFREQYF	TGTGCCAGCGCAGAGCGGGCTCCGTTCCGTGAGCAGTACTTC
14	TRBJ2-3	.	.	TRBV19	CASSIGVLGDTQYF	TGTGCCAGTAGTATTGGAGTATTGGGGGATACGCAGTATTTT
13	TRBJ2-7	.	TRBD1	TRBV28	CASKGQGVYEQYF	TGTGCCAGCAAGGGACAGGGGGTATACGAGCAGTACTTC
15	TRBJ2-1	.	TRBD2	TRBV7-6	CASSLRLAGDNEQFF	TGTGCCAGCAGCTTACGTCTAGCGGGAGACAATGAGCAGTTCTTC
11	TRBJ2-7	.	.	TRBV5-4	CASSTVNEQYF	TGTGCCAGCAGCACCGTTAACGAGCAGTACTTC
14	TRBJ2-2	.	TRBD2	TRBV6-1	CASSLAGVGGELFF	TGTGCCAGCTCCTTAGCGGGAGTGGGCGGGGAGCTGTTTTTT
14	TRBJ1-1	.	.	TRBV13	CASSLGGRDTEAFF	TGTGCCAGCAGCCTTGGGGGACGGGACACTGAAGCTTTCTTT
13	TRBJ1-1	few	.	TRBV19	CASSIYLNTEAFF	TGTGCCAGTAGTATATACCTGAACACTGAAGCTTTCTTT
13	TRBJ2-5	.	.	TRBV5-4	CASSLESQETQYF	TGTGCCAGCAGCTTAGAGTCCCAAGAGACCCAGTACTTC
15	TRBJ2-4	.	.	TRBV7-9	CASSWAGTDKNIQYF	TGTGCCAGCAGCTGGGCCGGGACGGACAAAAACATTCAGTACTTC
17	TRBJ2-7	.	.	TRBV13	CASSLGQVYRVGSEQYF	TGTGCCAGCAGCTTAGGCCAGGTCTACAGGGTAGGGAGCGAGCAGTACTTC
12	TRBJ1-5	.	.	TRBV6-1	CASSGRDLTSHF	TGTGCCAGCAGTGGGCGGGACCTAACATCGCATTTT
16	TRBJ2-2	.	TRBD2	TRBV6-5	CASSSTSGANTGELFF	TGTGCCAGCAGTTCCACTAGCGGTGCGAACACCGGGGAGCTGTTTTTT